This TCR beta chain originates from a study of blood T cells in healthy people across ages. Each individual donor underwent a draw of roughly 10 milliliters of peripheral blood. Concerning this clonotype itself: The junction departs from the called germline gene at one end, perhaps through a read error.

Using a J-beta primer mix together with a sample-barcoded 5' primer, a second PCR was run for about 6 to 11 cycles. The authors tagged each cDNA molecule using a template-switch adaptor with 12 random nucleotides. TCRdb processed the 5' RACE reads anew with MiXCR; each CDR3 protein has one entry. The sample includes about 780,000 distinct CDR3 sequences, 60% to 80% seen only once; the top ten take 28%. This sequence originates from a man aged 25 to 40 in good health. Sequencing used blood.

The CDR3 coding sequence is TGTGTCAGCAGTTTAGTCGGAGGGGGACCTGAAGCTTTCTTT. Protein sequence: CVSSLVGGGPEAFF. The gene calls are TRBV12-3 or TRBV12-4 and TRBJ1-1; the D gene is possibly TRBD1 (6 bases). This CDR3 is built from 14 residues.